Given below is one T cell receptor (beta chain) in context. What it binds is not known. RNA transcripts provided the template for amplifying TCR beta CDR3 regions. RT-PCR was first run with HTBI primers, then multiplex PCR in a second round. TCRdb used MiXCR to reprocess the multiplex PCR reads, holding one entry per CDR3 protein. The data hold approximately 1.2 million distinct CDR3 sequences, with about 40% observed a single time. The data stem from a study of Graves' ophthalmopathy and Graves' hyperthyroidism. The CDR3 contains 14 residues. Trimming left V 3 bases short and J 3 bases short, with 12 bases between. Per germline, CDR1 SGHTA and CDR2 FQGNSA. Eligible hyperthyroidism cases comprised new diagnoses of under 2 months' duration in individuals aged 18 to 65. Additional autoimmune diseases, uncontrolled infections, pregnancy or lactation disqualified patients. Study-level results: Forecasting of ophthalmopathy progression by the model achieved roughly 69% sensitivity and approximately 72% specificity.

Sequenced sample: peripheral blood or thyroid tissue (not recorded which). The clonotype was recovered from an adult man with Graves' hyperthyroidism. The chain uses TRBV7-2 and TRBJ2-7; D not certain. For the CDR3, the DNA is TGTGCCAGCAGCTTGGACCCCAACTTCTACGAGCAGTACTTC. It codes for CASSLDPNFYEQYF.